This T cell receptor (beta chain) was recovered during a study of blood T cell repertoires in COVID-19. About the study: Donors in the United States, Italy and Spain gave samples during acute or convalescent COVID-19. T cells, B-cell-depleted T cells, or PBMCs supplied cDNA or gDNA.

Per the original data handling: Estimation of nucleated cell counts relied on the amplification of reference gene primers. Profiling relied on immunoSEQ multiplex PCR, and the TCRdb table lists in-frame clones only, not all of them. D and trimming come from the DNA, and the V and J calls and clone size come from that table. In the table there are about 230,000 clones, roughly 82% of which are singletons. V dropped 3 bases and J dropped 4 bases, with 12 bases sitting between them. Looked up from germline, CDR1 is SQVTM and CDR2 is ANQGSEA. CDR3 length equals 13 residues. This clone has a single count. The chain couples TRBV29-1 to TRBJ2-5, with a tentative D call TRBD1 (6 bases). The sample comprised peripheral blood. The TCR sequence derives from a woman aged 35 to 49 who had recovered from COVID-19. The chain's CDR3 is CSVEWTARETQYF. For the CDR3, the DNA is TGCAGCGTTGAGTGGACAGCAAGAGAGACCCAGTACTTC.